The 20 T cell receptor beta chains below come from one sample, sequenced in a study of T cells in Graves' hyperthyroidism and ophthalmopathy. TCR beta CDR3 region amplification was performed from RNA transcripts. First-round RT-PCR with HTBI primers amplified the TCR CDR3 region. TCRdb re-called the multiplex PCR reads through MiXCR, storing one row per CDR3 protein. This sample yields approximately 520,000 distinct CDR3 sequences, of which 20% to 25% are seen a single time; more than 20% belongs to the top ten. Sequenced input: blood. Receptor source: a young man with Graves' hyperthyroidism.

Many counts were recorded for this clonotype. This chain joins TRBV7-9 and TRBJ1-1, with 9 bases matching TRBD1. CDR3 length: 15 amino acids. The trim removed 4 bases at V and 5 bases at J, leaving 8 bases unmatched. CDR1 and CDR2 from the germline V gene are SEHNR and FQNEAQ (reference sequence). This CDR3 is CASSSTLQGATEAFF. The CDR3 DNA follows: TGTGCCAGCAGCTCCACACTACAGGGGGCGACTGAAGCTTTCTTT.

This clonotype appeared a few times. This chain links TRBV12-3 or TRBV12-4 with TRBJ2-7; the match to TRBD1 covers 9 bases. Trimming took 10 bases from V and 7 from J; bases not matched to a gene: 11. This CDR3 is built from 13 residues. CDR3 sequence reads: CATAKTGGSEQYF. The CDR3, as DNA: TGTGCCACGGCGAAGACAGGGGGTTCTGAGCAGTACTTC.

In DNA, the CDR3 is TGTGCCAGCAGCTTAGCGGTATGGAGCTCTGGAAACACCATATATTTT. Protein sequence: CASSLAVWSSGNTIYF. The chain recombines TRBV7-2 with TRBJ1-3; D remains unclear. The germline V gene encodes CDR1 SGHTA and CDR2 FQGNSA. This CDR3 comprises 16 residues. Deletions cut 0 bases from V and 0 bases from J, with 9 bases between.

This clonotype was observed a few times. J is TRBJ2-7 and V is TRBV5-1, with 9 bases fitting TRBD1. The germline CDR1 and CDR2 sequences are SGHRS and YFSETQ. The CDR3 runs to 15 residues. The V and J ends lost 0 bases and 6 bases, in that order; junction bases with no gene match: 7. The CDR3 here is CASSLGTGVQSEQYF. The CDR3 nucleotides are TGCGCCAGCAGCTTGGGGACAGGGGTCCAGAGCGAGCAGTACTTC.

This clonotype has only a few counts. The chain carries TRBV6-4 and TRBJ1-1; 8 nucleotides agree with TRBD1. CDR3 length: 16 residues. The V gene's germline CDR1 is MRHNA and CDR2 SNTAGT. The trim removed 4 bases at V and 4 bases at J, leaving 11 bases unmatched. The CDR3: CASSASFGQGVTEAFF. CDR3 in DNA: TGTGCCAGCAGTGCTTCCTTCGGACAGGGTGTCACTGAAGCTTTCTTT.

This clonotype was observed at least ten times. CDR3 residues: CATSRGGSGELFF. CDR3 in DNA: TGTGCCACCAGCAGAGGGGGTAGCGGGGAGCTGTTTTTT. V is TRBV15 and J is TRBJ2-2; D unclear. The CDR3 runs to 13 residues. The germline CDR1 and CDR2 sequences are LNHNV and YYDKDF (reference sequence). With 1 base removed from V and 7 bases from J, the gap between germline ends came to 7 bases.

This clonotype was seen ten or more times. The rearrangement uses TRBV12-3 or TRBV12-4 and TRBJ2-7; either TRBD1 or TRBD2 may fit D (5 bases each). This CDR3 spans 14 amino acids. V lost 2 bases to trimming and J lost 4 bases, with 12 bases between them. CDR3 loop: CASSLMLGTYEQYF. For the CDR3, the DNA is TGTGCCAGCAGTTTAATGCTGGGGACGTACGAGCAGTACTTC.

In its sample, this clonotype was seen a few times. A read error may be the cause here, since a much bigger clone is one base away. The chain combines TRBV11-2 with TRBJ2-5; the match to TRBD2 covers 9 bases. This CDR3 region has 19 residues. Germline CDR1 and CDR2: SGHAT and FQNNGV. The DNA for the CDR3 is TGTGCCAGCAGCTTAGTTATCGGCGGGGGGGCCATGGGGCAAGAGACCCGGTACTTC. Protein product: CASSLVIGGGAMGQETRYF. Full variable domain (outside the CDR3, taken from reference TRBV11-2 and TRBJ2-5): EAGVAQSPRYKIIEKRQSVAFWCNPISGHATLYWYQQILGQGPKLLIQFQNNGVVDDSQLPKDRFSAERLKGVDSTLKIQPAKLEDSAVYLCASSLVIGGGAMGQETRYFGPGTRLLVL.

The table lists this clonotype with many counts. The chain carries TRBV29-1 and TRBJ2-4; TRBD1 matches 7 bases. From germline, CDR1 is SQVTM and CDR2 ANQGSEA. The CDR3 length is 15 residues. Germline trimming cut 1 base from V and 5 bases from J; bases unmatched to any gene: 8. The CDR3 here is CSVEVADRDQNIQYF. The DNA of the CDR3 is TGCAGCGTTGAAGTCGCCGACAGGGACCAAAACATTCAGTACTTC.

Regarding this clonotype: Without the conserved terminal phenylalanine or tryptophan, this CDR3 likely stems from a read error. The chain employs TRBV13 and TRBJ1-2; 8 bases are a match to TRBD1. The CDR3 is 14 residues long. J was trimmed by 2 bases and V by 5 bases; bases with no gene match: 4. Germline-derived CDR1 and CDR2 are PRHDT and FYEKMQ (reference sequence). The CDR3 is CASSDGQGNYGYTY. Here the CDR3 DNA reads TGTGCCAGCAGCGATGGACAGGGCAACTATGGCTACACCTAC.

There are many counts of this clonotype. The J gene is TRBJ1-2, the V gene TRBV4-1, with D perhaps matching TRBD1 (6 bases). CDR1 and CDR2 from the germline V gene are MGHRA and YSYEKL. The V end lost 0 bases, the J end lost 5 bases, and 10 bases lay between the germline ends. The CDR3 runs 14 residues. The CDR3 loop reads CASSQDARGYGYTF. The CDR3, as DNA: TGCGCCAGCAGCCAAGATGCCAGGGGATATGGCTACACCTTC.

The rearrangement links TRBV4-1 to TRBJ2-5; 7 nucleotides match TRBD2. Germline lookup yields CDR1 MGHRA and CDR2 YSYEKL. The CDR3 contains 14 residues. J lost 5 bases, V lost 1 base, and 4 bases had no gene match. The CDR3 DNA reads as TGCGCCAGCAGCCAAGTTACTAGCGTGGAGACCCAGTACTTC. This translates into CASSQVTSVETQYF.

This clonotype was detected only a few times. This chain links TRBV4-2 with TRBJ2-7; the D is unclear. V was trimmed by 4 bases and J by 0 bases, leaving 13 bases between them. This CDR3 is 15 amino acids long. Germline loops: CDR1 LGHNA, CDR2 YNFKEQ. The CDR3 spells CASSLTDRTSYEQYF. CDR3 DNA: TGTGCCAGCAGCCTTACAGATCGTACCTCCTACGAGCAGTACTTC.

This clonotype was found many times. The J gene is TRBJ1-3, the V gene TRBV2, with a possible D match to TRBD1 (6 bases). The CDR3 consists of 13 residues. The ends were cut back, 4 bases at V and 8 bases at J, with 12 bases in the middle. Germline V gene sequence: CDR1 SNHLY, CDR2 FYNNEI. The CDR3 bases are TGTGCCAGCAGTGTGGGGGCGGAAGACACCATATATTTT. Translated, it gives CASSVGAEDTIYF.

This clonotype has just a few counts. V and J are TRBV4-1 and TRBJ1-5; D perhaps matches TRBD1 (5 bases). This CDR3 has 15 residues. CDR1 is MGHRA, CDR2 YSYEKL, per germline. Trimming took off 2 bases at V and 2 bases at J, with 10 bases between the two ends. The CDR3 reads CASSQLGLGNQPQHF. The CDR3 DNA is TGCGCCAGCAGCCAATTGGGGCTCGGCAATCAGCCCCAGCATTTT.

This clonotype occurred many times. The rearrangement uses TRBV3-2 and TRBJ2-6; TRBD1, as called in the table, went unchecked against the DNA. TRBV3-2 is a documented pseudogene. The length of the CDR3 is 15 residues. The CDR3 protein is CASSPGTAGANVLTF. The CDR3 nucleotides are TGTGCCAGCAGCCCGGGGACAGCTGGGGCCAACGTCCTGACTTTC.

The J gene is TRBJ1-2, the V gene TRBV4-1; 9 bases are shared with TRBD1. Trimming at V came to 3 bases and at J to 2 bases, leaving 4 bases not matched to a gene. CDR3 length equals 15 residues. The germline V gene has CDR1 MGHRA and CDR2 YSYEKL. The CDR3 DNA sequence: TGCGCCAGCAGCCATCCGACAGGGGGGAACTATGGCTACACCTTC. Translating it yields CASSHPTGGNYGYTF.

The genes are TRBV12-3 or TRBV12-4 and TRBJ2-1; 11 positions agree with TRBD1. CDR3 size: 14 residues. V was pared by 6 bases and J by 7 bases, with 5 bases of the junction left unmatched. CDR3 loop: CASRGQGGVNEQFF. Written as DNA, the CDR3 is TGTGCCAGCAGGGGACAGGGGGGTGTAAATGAGCAGTTCTTC.

This clonotype has a count of ten or more. The chain recombines TRBV12-3 or TRBV12-4 with TRBJ1-5, with D possibly TRBD1 on 6 matching bases. This CDR3 has 13 amino acids. The ends were cut back, 3 bases at V and 9 bases at J, with 12 bases in the middle. CDR3: CASSLGGGSPQHF. CDR3 DNA: TGTGCCAGCAGTTTGGGGGGCGGTTCGCCCCAGCATTTT.

The table lists this clonotype with a few counts. V and J are TRBV6-1 and TRBJ1-5, with D tentatively TRBD1 (6 bases). The V end was cut by 8 bases, the J end by 6 bases, with 14 bases between. Germline CDR1 and CDR2: MNHNS and SASEGT. The CDR3 runs to 13 residues. CDR3 amino acids: CASWRGGGQPQHF. CDR3 in DNA: TGTGCCAGCTGGAGGGGGGGCGGTCAGCCCCAGCATTTT.